Listed below are T cell receptor beta chains from one sample, sequenced in a study of blood T cell repertoires in COVID-19. Only in-frame clones appear in the TCRdb table, and some are missing; sequencing was by immunoSEQ multiplex PCR. The sample includes 300,000 to 350,000 clones, under 95% of them seen just once. The material sequenced was peripheral blood. These receptors were obtained from a woman aged 18-29 years who had recovered from COVID-19. Both conserved end residues are part of each CDR3. A D gene is named only where the DNA matches it firmly. Expanded clones are given a class, and other clones once, few, many or no size at all.

v_call	clone_size	j_call	d_call	cdr3_nt	cdr3_aa
TRBV4-1	.	TRBJ2-1	TRBD1	TGCGCCAGCAGCACCCGGGACAGGGAGGGAAATGAGCAGTTCTTC	CASSTRDREGNEQFF
TRBV5-4	.	TRBJ2-1	TRBD2	TGTGCCAGCAGCTTGGAGCGGGGGGGCTCCTACAATGAGCAGTTCTTC	CASSLERGGSYNEQFF
TRBV5-6	.	TRBJ2-5	.	TGTGCCAGCAGCTTGATCCAGGGGCGACAAGAGACCCAGTACTTC	CASSLIQGRQETQYF
TRBV7-2	few	TRBJ2-2	TRBD2	TGTGCCAGCAGCTTTGGGGCGGGAGTCCCCGGGGAGCTGTTTTTT	CASSFGAGVPGELFF
TRBV27	.	TRBJ1-2	.	TGTGCCAGCAGACATTATTATGGCTACACCTTC	CASRHYYGYTF
TRBV18	.	TRBJ2-5	.	TGTGCCAGCTCACCAGAGGTATCCCAAGAGACCCAGTACTTC	CASSPEVSQETQYF
TRBV2	.	TRBJ2-1	.	TGTGCCAGCAGGAGGTACTCCTACAATGAGCAGTTCTTC	CASRRYSYNEQFF
TRBV7-9	.	TRBJ2-1	.	TGTGCCAGCAGCCCTCCGACAGGTATCAATGAGCAGTTCTTC	CASSPPTGINEQFF
TRBV3-1/TRBV3-2	.	TRBJ2-3	TRBD2	TGTGCCAGCAGCCTGACTAGCCCCATAGATACGCAGTATTTT	CASSLTSPIDTQYF
TRBV12-3/TRBV12-4	.	TRBJ2-5	.	TGTGCCAGCAGTTTAGCCCATTTAGAGACCCAGTACTTC	CASSLAHLETQYF
TRBV5-1	.	TRBJ1-4	.	TGCGCCAGCAGCCGCGGGACGGGGGGGGAAAAACTGTTTTTT	CASSRGTGGEKLFF
TRBV6-1	.	TRBJ2-1	.	TGTGCCAGCAGTGAAGCCATCCACAATGAGCAGTTCTTC	CASSEAIHNEQFF
TRBV7-2	.	TRBJ2-3	.	TGTGCCAGCAGCTCGACAGGACCCACAGATACGCAGTATTTT	CASSSTGPTDTQYF
TRBV6-6	.	TRBJ1-5	TRBD1	TGTGCCAGCAGTCTAGGACAGGTTAATCGTAATCAGCCCCAGCATTTT	CASSLGQVNRNQPQHF
TRBV4-3	.	TRBJ2-4	.	TGCGCCAGCAGCCAACGGACAGTAGCCAAAAACATTCAGTACTTC	CASSQRTVAKNIQYF
TRBV3-1/TRBV3-2	.	TRBJ2-1	.	TGTGCCAGCAGCCCCCTGGACTATGTCTACAATGAGCAGTTCTTC	CASSPLDYVYNEQFF